This passage covers 2 T cell receptor beta chains from one sample sequenced in a study of T-cell reconstitution after alpha-beta-depleted transplantation in children. Construction of the TCRbeta library involved unique molecular identifiers. TCRdb ran MiXCR on the PCR reads and lists one entry per CDR3 protein. The table shows about 400,000 distinct CDR3 sequences, with roughly 22% occurring only once. The sample was PBMCs from the stem cell graft donor, taken from the stem cell graft. The receptors originated from a human donor who donated a stem cell graft to a child with acute myeloid leukemia.

The chain recombines TRBV7-2 with TRBJ1-5; no clear D gene. The CDR3 length is 15 residues. Per the germline V gene, CDR1 is SGHTA and CDR2 is FQGNSA. Trimming removed 2 bases at V and 0 bases at J, with 8 bases between. The CDR3 loop reads CASSLYPDSNQPQHF. The CDR3 coding sequence is TGTGCCAGCAGCTTATATCCCGATAGCAATCAGCCCCAGCATTTT.

The chain carries TRBV12-3 or TRBV12-4 and TRBJ1-1, with no clear D. V was clipped by 6 bases and J by 0 bases, with 8 bases between them. This CDR3 region has 13 residues. CDR3 amino acids: CASRGWMNTEAFF. CDR3 DNA sequence: TGTGCCAGCAGGGGTTGGATGAACACTGAAGCTTTCTTT.